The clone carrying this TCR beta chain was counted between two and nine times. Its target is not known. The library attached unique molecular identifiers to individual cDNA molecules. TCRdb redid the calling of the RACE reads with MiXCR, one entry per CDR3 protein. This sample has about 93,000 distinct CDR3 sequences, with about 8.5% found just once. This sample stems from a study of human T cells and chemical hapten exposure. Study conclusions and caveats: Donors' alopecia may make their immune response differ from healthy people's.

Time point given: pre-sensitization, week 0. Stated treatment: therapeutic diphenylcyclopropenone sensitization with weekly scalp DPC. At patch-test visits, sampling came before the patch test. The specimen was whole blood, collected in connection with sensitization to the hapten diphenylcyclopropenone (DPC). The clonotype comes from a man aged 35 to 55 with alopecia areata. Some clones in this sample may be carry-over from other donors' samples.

CDR3 region: CASSLSGTGRDEQFF. The CDR3 region has the DNA TGTGCCAGCAGTTTGTCCGGGACAGGGAGGGATGAGCAGTTCTTC. V gene TRBV6-5 combines with J gene TRBJ2-1, with TRBD1 identical over 9 bases. This CDR3 comprises 15 residues. Trimming removed 4 bases from V and 8 bases from J; junction bases left unmatched: 9. Per germline, CDR1 MNHEY and CDR2 SVGAGI.